This passage covers 3 T cell receptor beta chains from one sample sequenced in a study of blood T cells in healthy people across ages. A sample-barcoded 5' primer and a J-beta primer mix were used in a second PCR of about 7 to 12 cycles. TCRdb itself ran the 5' RACE reads through MiXCR, one entry per CDR3 protein. The table shows 790,000 or so distinct CDR3 sequences, with roughly 56% occurring only once. The sample consisted of blood. The receptors here all came from a man between 35 and 55 years old in good health.

This clonotype was seen a handful of times. The V call is TRBV5-1, the J call TRBJ2-4, with 12 bases fitting TRBD2. There are 19 residues in the CDR3. Losses at the gene ends were 4 bases for V and 0 bases for J; bases not matched to a gene: 11. Germline CDR1 reads SGHRS; CDR2 reads YFSETQ. The CDR3 region has the DNA TGCGCCAGCAGCCAAACTATCCGGACTAGCGGGACAGCCAAAAACATTCAGTACTTC. Translation: CASSQTIRTSGTAKNIQYF. Looking up the rest from reference TRBV5-1 and TRBJ2-4 gives the full variable domain: KAGVTQTPRYLIKTRGQQVTLSCSPISGHRSVSWYQQTPGQGLQFLFEYFSETQRNKGNFPGRFSGRQFSNSRSEMNVSTLELGDSALYLCASSQTIRTSGTAKNIQYFGAGTRLSVL.

In the case of this clonotype: One junction end disagrees with the germline gene, perhaps due to a read error. The chain carries TRBV6-6 and TRBJ1-1; 9 nucleotides line up with TRBD1. There are 15 residues in the CDR3. Germline V CDR1 and CDR2: MNHNY, SVGAGI (reference sequence). This chain's CDR3 is CATRPGTGIYTEAFF. The DNA of the CDR3 is TGCGCCACTAGACCCGGGACAGGGATCTACACTGAAGCTTTCTTT.

V gene TRBV5-6 combines with J gene TRBJ2-7, with D perhaps given as TRBD1 or TRBD2 (5 bases each). Trimming removed 2 bases at V and 3 bases at J, with 15 bases between. The CDR3 consists of 15 residues. Germline CDR1 and CDR2: SGHDT and YYEEEE. The CDR3 bases are TGTGCCAGCAGCTTAGGCCGGGACGCAGGCTACGAGCAGTACTTC. Translating gives CASSLGRDAGYEQYF.